The sequence of this T cell receptor beta chain was determined in a study of PD-1 blockade in classical Hodgkin lymphoma. Profiling relied on immunoSEQ multiplex PCR, and the TCRdb table lists in-frame clones only, not all of them. The sample consists of 17,000 or so clones, about four fifths of them appearing once. Documented time point: newly diagnosed, previously untreated cHL patient sample. After removal of 6 bases from V and 2 bases from J, the junction contained 6 bases not matched to a gene. Germline assignment: CDR1 MNHEY and CDR2 SMNVEV (reference sequence). CDR3 length: 14 residues. Sequenced: peripheral blood mononuclear cells (PBMCs). This TCR derives from a human donor with classical Hodgkin lymphoma. This chain joins TRBV27 and TRBJ2-7, with 8 bases aligning to TRBD1. The CDR3 DNA follows: TGTGCCAGCAGGAGGACAGGGTCCACCTACGAGCAGTACTTC. This translates into CASRRTGSTYEQYF.